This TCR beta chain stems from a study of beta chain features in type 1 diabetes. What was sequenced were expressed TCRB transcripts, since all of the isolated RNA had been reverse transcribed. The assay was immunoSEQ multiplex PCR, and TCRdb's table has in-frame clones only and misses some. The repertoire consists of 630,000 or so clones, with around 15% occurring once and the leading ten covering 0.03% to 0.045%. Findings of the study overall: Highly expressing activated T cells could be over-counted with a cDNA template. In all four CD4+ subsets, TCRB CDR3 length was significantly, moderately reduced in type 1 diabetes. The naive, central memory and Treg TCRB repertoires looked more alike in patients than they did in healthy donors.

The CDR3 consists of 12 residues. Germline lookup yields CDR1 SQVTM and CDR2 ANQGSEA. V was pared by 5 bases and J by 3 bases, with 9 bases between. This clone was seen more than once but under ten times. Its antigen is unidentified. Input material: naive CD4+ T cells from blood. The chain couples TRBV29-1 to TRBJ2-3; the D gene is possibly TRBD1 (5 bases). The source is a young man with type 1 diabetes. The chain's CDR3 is CSVSGLTDTQYF. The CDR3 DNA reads TGCAGCGTTTCAGGGTTGACAGATACGCAGTATTTT.